Listed below are T cell receptor beta chains from one sample, sequenced in a study of blood T cell repertoires in COVID-19. The repertoire was sequenced with immunoSEQ multiplex PCR; TCRdb's copy has only in-frame clones and lacks some. The sample consists of about 160,000 clones, 70% to 90% of them appearing once. Sequenced: peripheral blood. The receptors originated from a man aged 55 to 69 with acute or convalescent COVID-19. CDR3s include the opening cysteine and the closing phenylalanine or tryptophan. The order of the fields is V gene, J gene, CDR3 protein.

v_call: TRBV29-1
j_call: TRBJ2-2
cdr3_aa: CSAETSGGTGELFF

v_call: TRBV3-1/TRBV3-2
j_call: TRBJ2-3
cdr3_aa: CASSQRRGLPDTQYF

v_call: TRBV6-5
j_call: TRBJ1-4
cdr3_aa: CASRRTGFEEKLFF

v_call: TRBV4-1
j_call: TRBJ2-5
cdr3_aa: CASSPKPDSAQETQYF

v_call: TRBV6-1
j_call: TRBJ1-3
cdr3_aa: CASSEAGYSGYTIYF

v_call: TRBV19
j_call: TRBJ2-5
cdr3_aa: CASSTTSGQGETQYF

v_call: TRBV3-1/TRBV3-2
j_call: TRBJ1-6
cdr3_aa: CASSNQGEPLHF

v_call: TRBV6-2/TRBV6-3
j_call: TRBJ1-5
cdr3_aa: CASSYLTGSNQPQHF

v_call: TRBV30
j_call: TRBJ1-1
cdr3_aa: CASCTGYNTEAFF

v_call: TRBV2
j_call: TRBJ1-3
cdr3_aa: CASGGQSSGNTIYF

v_call: TRBV4-2
j_call: TRBJ2-3
cdr3_aa: CASSQIPVPPVDTQYF

v_call: TRBV6-2/TRBV6-3
j_call: TRBJ2-2
cdr3_aa: CASSYGTGNTGELFF

v_call: TRBV6-5
j_call: TRBJ1-1
cdr3_aa: CASRTDSVNTEAFF

v_call: TRBV5-1
j_call: TRBJ1-4
cdr3_aa: CASSTDRLREKLFF

v_call: TRBV10-2
j_call: TRBJ2-7
cdr3_aa: CASKIEGAISYEQYF

v_call: TRBV3-1/TRBV3-2
j_call: TRBJ2-6
cdr3_aa: CASSQDTLRLAGANVLTF

v_call: TRBV5-6
j_call: TRBJ1-1
cdr3_aa: CASSRQGLNTEAFF

v_call: TRBV3-1/TRBV3-2
j_call: TRBJ2-1
cdr3_aa: CASSRDSVSEQFF

v_call: TRBV15
j_call: TRBJ2-4
cdr3_aa: CATGRDSPGGTWNIQYF

v_call: TRBV6-1
j_call: TRBJ1-1
cdr3_aa: CASSERTVMNTEAFF

v_call: TRBV6-5
j_call: TRBJ1-1
cdr3_aa: CASSYFRDTEAFF

v_call: TRBV10-1
j_call: TRBJ2-2
cdr3_aa: CASARGGSGELFF

v_call: TRBV6-6
j_call: TRBJ1-5
cdr3_aa: CASSPTSGGLGSYQPQHF

v_call: TRBV7-9
j_call: TRBJ1-2
cdr3_aa: CASSSTDGPYGYTF

v_call: TRBV9
j_call: TRBJ2-7
cdr3_aa: CASSVGQGNREQYF

v_call: TRBV6-5
j_call: TRBJ2-7
cdr3_aa: CASSYSGTVSSYEQYF

v_call: TRBV7-2
j_call: TRBJ1-1
cdr3_aa: CASSLAGGQGSEAFF

v_call: TRBV6-5
j_call: TRBJ1-1
cdr3_aa: CASAGQYTEAFF

v_call: TRBV13
j_call: TRBJ2-3
cdr3_aa: CASSLGATSTDTQYF

v_call: TRBV6-5
j_call: TRBJ1-1
cdr3_aa: CASSHGQNTEAFF